One sample yielded the 28 T cell receptor beta chains listed below, sequenced in a study of blood T cell repertoires in COVID-19. Using immunoSEQ multiplex PCR, the repertoire was profiled, and TCRdb retains in-frame clones only, with some absent. This sample has some 250,000 clones, with around 86% found just once. Sequenced input: peripheral blood. These TCRs come from a woman aged 25 to 39 who had recovered from COVID-19.

The genes are TRBV30 and TRBJ1-2, with TRBD1 identical over 11 bases. The V gene end was trimmed by 0 bases and the J gene end by 5 bases; junction bases not matched to a gene: 8. CDR3 size: 16 residues. The V gene's germline CDR1 is GTSNPN and CDR2 SVGIG (reference sequence). The CDR3 here is CAWSVADRGLLYGYTF. In DNA form, the CDR3 reads TGTGCCTGGAGTGTGGCGGACAGGGGGCTACTTTATGGCTACACCTTC.

This chain connects TRBV9 to TRBJ1-1; tentative D call: TRBD1 (6 bases). The CDR3 contains 14 residues. The V gene's germline CDR1 is SGDLS and CDR2 YYNGEE. Between the trimmed V and J ends, which lost 4 bases and 1 base, there was a span of 11 bases. The CDR3, as DNA: TGTGCCAGCAGCCTCACAGGGTCGAACACTGAAGCTTTCTTT. Its protein is CASSLTGSNTEAFF.

The V and J genes are TRBV7-9 and TRBJ2-5; TRBD1 matches at 8 bases. Losses at the gene ends were 5 bases for V and 5 bases for J; bases not matched to a gene: 7. This CDR3 contains 14 residues. CDR1 is SEHNR, CDR2 FQNEAQ, per germline (reference sequence). In DNA form, the CDR3 reads TGTGCCAGCAGCCCGGGACAGGAATGGGAGACCCAGTACTTC. Translating it yields CASSPGQEWETQYF.

Details on this clone: One junction end disagrees with the germline gene, perhaps due to a read error. V usage is TRBV5-1 and J usage is TRBJ2-7, with TRBD2 matching over 12 bases. The germline gives CDR1 SGHRS, CDR2 YFSETQ. The CDR3 covers 14 residues. The CDR3: CASSLGLAGDYTVF. The CDR3 DNA reads TGCGCCAGCAGCTTGGGACTAGCGGGGGACTACACGGTCTTC.

This chain uses TRBV2 with TRBJ1-1; TRBD1 matches at 9 bases. Germline CDR1 and CDR2: SNHLY and FYNNEI. The CDR3 has 13 amino acids. After removal of 6 bases from V and 5 bases from J, the junction contained 4 bases not matched to a gene. CDR3 bases: TGTGCCAGCAGGGGGACAGGGTTAACTGAAGCTTTCTTT. Translated, it gives CASRGTGLTEAFF.

The V and J genes are TRBV9 and TRBJ2-4; TRBD1 is a possible D gene (6 bases). V was clipped by 3 bases and J by 8 bases, with 18 bases between them. The CDR3 is 15 amino acids. Germline V gene lookup returns CDR1 SGDLS and CDR2 YYNGEE. The CDR3 is CASSGSWTVGDIQYF. DNA for the CDR3: TGTGCCAGCAGCGGAAGTTGGACAGTTGGGGACATTCAGTACTTC.

This chain links TRBV4-3 with TRBJ1-1; D possibly corresponds to TRBD1 (5 bases). The germline V gene encodes CDR1 LGHNA and CDR2 YSLEER. V gave up 1 base and J gave up 6 bases, with 12 bases separating them. The length of the CDR3 is 14 residues. The CDR3 sequence is CASSQAGGGAEAFF. The CDR3, as DNA: TGCGCCAGCAGCCAAGCAGGCGGGGGAGCTGAAGCTTTCTTT.

J is TRBJ2-3 and V is TRBV5-4; a weak D match, TRBD2 (5 bases). Trimming stripped 2 bases from V and 1 base from J, with 14 bases between. Germline lookup yields CDR1 SGHNT and CDR2 YYREEE (reference sequence). The CDR3 length is 16 residues. CDR3 in amino acids: CASSLGLPPGTDTQYF. In DNA form, the CDR3 reads TGTGCCAGCAGCTTAGGACTGCCACCCGGCACAGATACGCAGTATTTT.

The chain joins TRBV4-2 to TRBJ2-7; 14 nucleotides match TRBD2. The CDR3 contains 18 residues. Trimming cost V 4 bases and J 3 bases; bases outside gene matches: 11. Looked up from germline, CDR1 is LGHNA and CDR2 is YNFKEQ. DNA for the CDR3: TGTGCCAGCAGCCGACAACCGGGACTAGCGGGGGACAACTACGAGCAGTACTTC. Encoded protein: CASSRQPGLAGDNYEQYF.

The chain is built from TRBV5-1 and TRBJ1-1, with 12 bases aligning to TRBD1. The CDR3 is made up of 17 amino acids. CDR1 is SGHRS and CDR2 is YFSETQ in the germline V gene. Germline trimming cut 4 bases from V and 0 bases from J; bases unmatched to any gene: 7. CDR3 amino acids: CASSLGTGGFLNTEAFF. The CDR3 DNA is TGCGCCAGCAGCCTGGGGACAGGGGGCTTTTTGAACACTGAAGCTTTCTTT.

The chain has TRBV5-4 and TRBJ2-6, with 8 bases fitting TRBD2. The CDR3 totals 15 residues. J gave up 4 bases and V 4 bases, and 4 bases lay outside the gene matches. In germline, CDR1 is SGHNT, CDR2 YYREEE (reference sequence). This CDR3 is CASSPRGGGANVLTF. CDR3 bases: TGTGCCAGCAGCCCACGGGGGGGAGGGGCCAACGTCCTGACTTTC.

The V and J genes are TRBV15 and TRBJ2-5, with D possibly matching TRBD2 (5 bases). Germline CDR1 LNHNV, CDR2 YYDKDF (reference sequence). This CDR3 region has 14 residues. Deletions cut 3 bases from V and 2 bases from J, with 10 bases between. CDR3 bases: TGTGCCACCAGCAGGAGACTAAATCAAGAGACCCAGTACTTC. It yields the protein CATSRRLNQETQYF.

The chain has TRBV6-1 and TRBJ1-6; D remains unclear. The germline gives CDR1 MNHNS, CDR2 SASEGT. The CDR3 totals 16 residues. The V end lost 3 bases, the J end lost 6 bases, and 15 bases lay between the germline ends. As DNA, the CDR3 is TGTGCCAGCAGTGATGCGTACGGGGAATTTAATTCACCCCTCCACTTT. This encodes CASSDAYGEFNSPLHF.

The gene calls are TRBV19 and TRBJ1-2; D uncertain. The CDR3 extends over 12 amino acids. Germline V lookup: CDR1 LNHDA, CDR2 SQIVND (reference sequence). The ends were cut back, 5 bases at V and 8 bases at J, with 12 bases in the middle. The CDR3: CASSQLRSGYTF. CDR3 in DNA: TGTGCCAGTAGTCAGCTTAGGAGCGGCTACACCTTC.

This clone was found once. This chain uses TRBV7-9 with TRBJ1-2; the D gene is possibly TRBD1 (5 bases). Per the germline V gene, CDR1 is SEHNR and CDR2 is FQNEAQ (reference sequence). V lost 5 bases and J lost 6, with 22 bases in between. There are 16 residues in the CDR3. CDR3 coding DNA: TGTGCCAGCAGCATCTCTGGCGGGGGTCTGACTCATGGCTACACCTTC. This encodes CASSISGGGLTHGYTF.

The genes are TRBV5-4 and TRBJ1-1; D call uncertain. Per germline, CDR1 SGHNT and CDR2 YYREEE (reference sequence). The CDR3 is made up of 13 amino acids. V was shortened by 4 bases and J by 8 bases, with 15 bases between the two germline ends. The CDR3 region has the DNA TGTGCCAGCAGCCCTCCTGGCCCCGTGGAAGCTTTCTTT. It translates to CASSPPGPVEAFF.

This clone was detected only a few times. V usage is TRBV10-3 and J usage is TRBJ2-2, with 14 bases lining up with TRBD2. With V trimmed by 6 bases and J by 0 bases, 6 bases remained unmatched. The CDR3 runs to 18 residues. Per the germline V gene, CDR1 is ENHRY and CDR2 is SYGVKD. The CDR3: CAIRAGLAGGSNTGELFF. DNA of the CDR3: TGTGCCATCAGAGCCGGACTAGCGGGGGGCTCGAACACCGGGGAGCTGTTTTTT.

The chain combines TRBV7-9 with TRBJ1-2, with D perhaps matching TRBD1 (6 bases). The germline CDR1 and CDR2 sequences are SEHNR and FQNEAQ (reference sequence). Trimming cost V 5 bases and J 0 bases, with 13 bases left between them. This CDR3 spans 15 amino acids. The CDR3 region has the DNA TGTGCCAGCAGCCTTGACAGGTCCCCTAACTATGGCTACACCTTC. Protein: CASSLDRSPNYGYTF.

This clone was seen a few times. The chain joins TRBV16 to TRBJ1-2, with 8 positions matching TRBD1. Germline V gives CDR1 KGHSY, CDR2 FQNENV. V dropped 4 bases and J dropped 6; count of bases not matched to a gene: 13. This CDR3 is 16 amino acids long. CDR3 in amino acids: CASSPDGQGMRHGYTF. The CDR3, as DNA: TGTGCCAGCAGCCCCGACGGACAGGGAATGAGACATGGCTACACCTTC.

This clone has more than one count but fewer than ten. The chain links TRBV5-5 to TRBJ2-5; 8 nucleotides agree with TRBD2. Germline V gene sequence: CDR1 SGHKS, CDR2 YYEKEE (reference sequence). CDR3 length equals 14 residues. The V and J ends lost 4 bases and 1 base, in that order; junction bases with no gene match: 3. The CDR3: CASSPGGVQETQYF. As DNA, the CDR3 is TGTGCCAGCAGCCCGGGGGGGGTCCAAGAGACCCAGTACTTC. The whole variable domain, filled in from reference TRBV5-5 and TRBJ2-5, reads DAGVTQSPTHLIKTRGQQVTLRCSPISGHKSVSWYQQVLGQGPQFIFQYYEKEERGRGNFPDRFSARQFPNYSSELNVNALLLGDSALYLCASSPGGVQETQYFGPGTRLLVL.

The V and J genes are TRBV18 and TRBJ1-1, with TRBD1 as a possible D gene (5 bases). This CDR3 region has 13 residues. The V end lost 2 bases, the J end lost 1 base, and 5 bases lay between the germline ends. Germline V gene data show CDR1 as KGHSH and CDR2 as LQKENI. In DNA, the CDR3 is TGTGCCAGCTCACCAACAGGGAACACTGAAGCTTTCTTT. As protein: CASSPTGNTEAFF.

Only one count was recorded for this clone. V gene TRBV12-3 or TRBV12-4 combines with J gene TRBJ2-7; D possibly corresponds to TRBD1 (5 bases). The CDR3 is 13 residues long. V was clipped by 4 bases and J by 2 bases, with 9 bases between them. This chain's CDR3 is CASSYDRAYEQYF. The CDR3 DNA sequence: TGTGCCAGCAGTTACGACAGAGCCTACGAGCAGTACTTC.

V usage is TRBV19 and J usage is TRBJ2-2; 9 bases are a match to TRBD1. The V segment lost 6 bases and the J segment 5 bases; nucleotides outside the gene matches: 7. The CDR3 sequence is 15 residues long. The V gene's germline CDR1 is LNHDA and CDR2 SQIVND (reference sequence). The CDR3 DNA reads TGTGCCAGTAGCGGACAGGGGACAAGGACCGGGGAGCTGTTTTTT. Translation gives CASSGQGTRTGELFF.

This chain connects TRBV29-1 to TRBJ1-1; 7 bases are shared with TRBD1. Germline trimming cut 1 base from V and 2 bases from J; bases unmatched to any gene: 1. Germline-derived CDR1 and CDR2 are SQVTM and ANQGSEA. The CDR3 spans 13 residues. The CDR3 loop is CSVEGQGNTEAFF. DNA for the CDR3: TGCAGCGTTGAAGGACAGGGAAACACTGAAGCTTTCTTT.

The V call is TRBV9, the J call TRBJ2-7; 8 nucleotides agree with TRBD2. J lost 3 bases, V lost 3 bases, and 8 bases had no gene match. Looked up from germline, CDR1 is SGDLS and CDR2 is YYNGEE. There are 15 residues in the CDR3. CDR3 residues: CASSESHGGGYEQYF. CDR3 DNA: TGTGCCAGCAGCGAGAGCCACGGGGGGGGCTACGAGCAGTACTTC.

V gene TRBV2 combines with J gene TRBJ2-3; perhaps TRBD2 as D (6 bases). V was trimmed by 4 bases and J by 0 bases, leaving 11 bases between them. This CDR3 has 15 residues. Looked up from germline, CDR1 is SNHLY and CDR2 is FYNNEI. The CDR3: CASSGLATSTDTQYF. Written as DNA, the CDR3 is TGTGCCAGCAGTGGCCTAGCGACTAGCACAGATACGCAGTATTTT.

The chain employs TRBV11-2 and TRBJ2-3, with D perhaps TRBD1 (6 bases). Trimming took 0 bases from V and 2 from J, leaving 9 bases between them. This CDR3 is 15 amino acids long. CDR1 and CDR2 from the germline V gene are SGHAT and FQNNGV. The CDR3 here is CASSLEGAVTDTQYF. CDR3 coding DNA: TGTGCCAGCAGCTTAGAGGGGGCTGTCACAGATACGCAGTATTTT.

The chain is built from TRBV5-5 and TRBJ2-1; weak D call: TRBD1 (6 bases). Per the germline V gene, CDR1 is SGHKS and CDR2 is YYEKEE (reference sequence). V was cut by 4 bases and J by 12 bases, with 14 bases left in between. This CDR3 contains 12 residues. DNA for the CDR3: TGTGCCAGCAGCCATTCGGGCAGGGGGCAGTTCTTC. Translation gives CASSHSGRGQFF.